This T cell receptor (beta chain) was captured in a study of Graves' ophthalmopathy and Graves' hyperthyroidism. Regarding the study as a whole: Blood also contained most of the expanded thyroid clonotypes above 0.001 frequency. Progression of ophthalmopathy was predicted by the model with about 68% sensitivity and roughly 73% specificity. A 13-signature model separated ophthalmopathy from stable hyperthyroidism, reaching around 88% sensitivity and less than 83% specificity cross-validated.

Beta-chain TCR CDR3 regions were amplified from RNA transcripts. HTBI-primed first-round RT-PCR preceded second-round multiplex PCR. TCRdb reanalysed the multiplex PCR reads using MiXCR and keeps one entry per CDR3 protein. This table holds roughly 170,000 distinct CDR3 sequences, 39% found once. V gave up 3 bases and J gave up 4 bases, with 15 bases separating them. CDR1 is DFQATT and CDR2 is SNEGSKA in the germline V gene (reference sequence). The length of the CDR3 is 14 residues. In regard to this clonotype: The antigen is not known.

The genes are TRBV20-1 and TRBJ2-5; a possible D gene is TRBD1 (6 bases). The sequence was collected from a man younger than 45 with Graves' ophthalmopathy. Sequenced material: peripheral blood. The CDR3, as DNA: TGCAGTGCTAGTTTTAGCAGGGGCATAGAGACCCAGTACTTC. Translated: CSASFSRGIETQYF.